The entry below describes one TCR beta chain. No cognate antigen has been identified for it. Per-base qualities were not stored, and no clone one base away is much larger. Patients with autoimmune disease history or receiving systemic immunosuppression were excluded from the trial. Peripheral blood for TCR sequencing was drawn from every dose cohort at baseline, at cycle 4 day 1 and at cycle 7 day 1. The samples were drawn from a first-in-human, open-label, multicenter phase I dose-escalation trial of ivuxolimab. Adults with locally advanced or metastatic melanoma, renal cell carcinoma, hepatocellular carcinoma or head and neck squamous cell carcinoma were enrolled in the trial. Before TCR sequencing, CD4+ T cells and CD8+ T cells were sorted from peripheral blood as separate populations. Genomic DNA was extracted from sorted cells for sequencing of the TCRbeta CDR3 region. The immunoSEQ Assay was used for sequencing of TCRbeta CDR3 regions. TCRdb provides this immuneACCESS table in a form limited to in-frame rearrangements. Some clones are lacking; in checked studies, under half of them reflect an unresolved V gene, and why the rest are absent is not known. The sample includes about 15,000 clones, with about 81% observed a single time. Less than 45% of the sample belongs to the ten largest clones.

The sample belongs to a study of OX40 agonist ivuxolimab in advanced cancers. As for the study more broadly: The costimulatory receptor OX40 (CD134) was targeted by ivuxolimab, a fully human IgG2 agonistic monoclonal antibody. Among the approximately 50 dose-escalation patients, about 20 had hepatocellular carcinoma, roughly 15 melanoma, 9 renal cell carcinoma and 9 head and neck cancer. Patients were allowed to have had prior anti-PD-1, anti-PD-L1 or anti-CTLA-4 therapy, and less than 45% of the dose-escalation patients had previously received checkpoint inhibitors. The paper describes the monotherapy dose-escalation part (N ≈ 52 patients) of the phase I trial of ivuxolimab. A male proportion of approximately 83% and a mean age of around 60 years, ranging from about 20 to 85, were recorded for the dose-escalation cohort. Partial responses were achieved by three dose-escalation patients, of whom one had hepatocellular carcinoma and two had cutaneous melanoma. The purpose of peripheral TCRbeta sequencing was to test whether ivuxolimab changed TCR sequence diversity and led to clonal T-cell expansion. Intravenous ivuxolimab was administered to patients every 2 weeks at six dose levels: 0.01, 0.1, 0.3, 1.5, 3 and 10 mg/kg. The paper as a whole reports these results and caveats: Low levels of normalized T-cell clonal expansion were also seen in some patients who did not respond. In the 0.1-3.0 mg/kg groups, partial responders had among the lowest normalized peripheral clonal expansion, particularly in CD8+ T cells. At doses of 0.1 to 3.0 mg/kg, clonal expansion of both CD4+ and CD8+ blood T cells was observed from baseline to week 6. The antigen specificity of the clonally expanded peripheral T cells was not determined. After ivuxolimab, more expanded clones were found on average in CD8+ T cells than in CD4+ T cells.

V is clipped by 1 base and J by 1 base, and the sequence between their germline boundaries is 4 bases long. Including cysteine and phenylalanine, the CDR3 has 14 amino acids. The only DNA kept is the CDR3, 42 bases in frame from the first base. The germline V gene (reference sequence) provides CDR1 SEHNR and CDR2 FQNEAQ. The sequence joins TRBV7-9 to TRBJ1-4, with no reliable assignment of the D segment. The clonotype originates from an adult with an advanced solid tumor such as melanoma, head and neck, liver or kidney cancer. The sample here was CD4+ or CD8+ T cells sorted from blood, taken in a trial of the OX40 agonist ivuxolimab. The CDR3 region has the sequence CASSLEETNEKLFF. The DNA reads TGTGCCAGCAGCTTAGAGGAAACTAATGAAAAACTGTTTTTT.